This is a list of T cell receptor beta chains from one sample in a study of cytomegalovirus exposure and HLA in healthy donors. Produced via immunoSEQ multiplex PCR; TCRdb's table is partial and in-frame only. Among fewer than 250,000 clones, roughly 80% were seen once, and the ten largest hold roughly 5.5%. Sequencing was performed on PBMCs. These receptors were obtained from a man in his forties in good health and CMV-seropositive. Each CDR3 is given with its conserved first and last residue. Each record gives: J gene, V gene, D gene, CDR3 protein. D genes are given only for firm matches.

j_call: TRBJ1-1; v_call: TRBV6-5; d_call: NA; cdr3_aa: CASSFSAGDTEAFF
j_call: TRBJ1-5; v_call: TRBV16; d_call: TRBD1; cdr3_aa: CASSTRDRGNQPQHF
j_call: TRBJ1-2; v_call: TRBV29-1; d_call: TRBD1; cdr3_aa: CSVIQQGALDYGYTF
j_call: TRBJ2-4; v_call: TRBV4-1; d_call: TRBD2; cdr3_aa: CASSQPLAGVKNIQYF
j_call: TRBJ2-5; v_call: TRBV7-3; d_call: NA; cdr3_aa: CASSRDSQETQYF
j_call: TRBJ2-3; v_call: TRBV11-3; d_call: NA; cdr3_aa: CASSFRARTDTQYF
j_call: TRBJ1-1; v_call: TRBV9; d_call: TRBD1; cdr3_aa: CASSDAGGTEAFF
j_call: TRBJ2-4; v_call: TRBV6-1; d_call: TRBD2; cdr3_aa: CASSGLAELKNIQYF
j_call: TRBJ2-1; v_call: TRBV5-1; d_call: TRBD1; cdr3_aa: CASSVLVSGQGSYNEQFF
j_call: TRBJ2-1; v_call: TRBV5-1; d_call: TRBD2; cdr3_aa: CASSLVTSGRDNEQFF
j_call: TRBJ1-1; v_call: TRBV9; d_call: NA; cdr3_aa: CASSPPPGGMNTEAFF
j_call: TRBJ2-1; v_call: TRBV9; d_call: TRBD2; cdr3_aa: CASSVKNLAGDNEQFF
j_call: TRBJ2-6; v_call: TRBV7-9; d_call: NA; cdr3_aa: CASSLSGALSGANVLTF
j_call: TRBJ2-7; v_call: TRBV5-5; d_call: TRBD2; cdr3_aa: CASSWRLAETYEQYF
j_call: TRBJ2-3; v_call: TRBV4-2; d_call: NA; cdr3_aa: CASSQDWEEGSGGTDTQYF
j_call: TRBJ1-1; v_call: TRBV7-9; d_call: NA; cdr3_aa: CASSLLPGAGPNTEAFF
j_call: TRBJ1-2; v_call: TRBV30; d_call: NA; cdr3_aa: CAWSVHAGNYGYTF
j_call: TRBJ1-5; v_call: TRBV30; d_call: NA; cdr3_aa: CAWNTGSNQPQHF
j_call: TRBJ1-5; v_call: TRBV6-5; d_call: NA; cdr3_aa: CASSSHSYNQPQHF
j_call: TRBJ2-7; v_call: TRBV6-1; d_call: TRBD1; cdr3_aa: CASRTGVSEQYF
j_call: TRBJ2-5; v_call: TRBV4-1; d_call: TRBD1; cdr3_aa: CASSQRTGSQETQYF
j_call: TRBJ2-5; v_call: TRBV19; d_call: NA; cdr3_aa: CASSIDNKIRWETQYF
j_call: TRBJ2-1; v_call: TRBV2; d_call: NA; cdr3_aa: CASTGTGIYNEQFF
j_call: TRBJ2-1; v_call: TRBV6-1; d_call: NA; cdr3_aa: CASSGLEGSPGYNEQFF
j_call: TRBJ1-5; v_call: TRBV7-8; d_call: TRBD1; cdr3_aa: CASSLALDRDNQPQHF
j_call: TRBJ1-1; v_call: TRBV6-5; d_call: NA; cdr3_aa: CASKSALLNTEAFF
j_call: TRBJ1-1; v_call: TRBV7-8; d_call: NA; cdr3_aa: CASSLGARGSEAFF
j_call: TRBJ2-7; v_call: TRBV6-1; d_call: TRBD1; cdr3_aa: CASSLTGTANYEQYF
j_call: TRBJ1-4; v_call: TRBV5-1; d_call: TRBD1; cdr3_aa: CASSLTGRGNEKLFF
j_call: TRBJ1-3; v_call: TRBV9; d_call: NA; cdr3_aa: CASSVASTTGNTIYF
j_call: TRBJ1-2; v_call: TRBV28; d_call: TRBD1; cdr3_aa: CASSYRGHYGYTF
j_call: TRBJ2-5; v_call: TRBV7-9; d_call: TRBD1; cdr3_aa: CASSFGQGVGETQYF
j_call: TRBJ2-2; v_call: TRBV29-1; d_call: TRBD1; cdr3_aa: CSVVSGTGGDPVGELFF
j_call: TRBJ2-2; v_call: TRBV9; d_call: TRBD1; cdr3_aa: CASSVGDSFTGELFF
j_call: TRBJ1-1; v_call: TRBV6-1; d_call: TRBD1; cdr3_aa: CASSLGGNRGAEAFF
j_call: TRBJ1-5; v_call: TRBV19; d_call: NA; cdr3_aa: CASSIARNNQPQHF
j_call: TRBJ1-5; v_call: TRBV5-1; d_call: TRBD1; cdr3_aa: CASSRDSQSNQPQHF
j_call: TRBJ2-3; v_call: TRBV7-9; d_call: TRBD2; cdr3_aa: CASSPRLAGTDTQYF
j_call: TRBJ1-6; v_call: TRBV6-5; d_call: TRBD1; cdr3_aa: CASRPGGKGSPLHF
j_call: TRBJ2-6; v_call: TRBV7-9; d_call: NA; cdr3_aa: CASSHISGANVLTF
j_call: TRBJ2-7; v_call: TRBV5-1; d_call: NA; cdr3_aa: CASSLGPRADEQYF
j_call: TRBJ2-3; v_call: TRBV6-1; d_call: NA; cdr3_aa: CASTQERRTDTQYF
j_call: TRBJ2-5; v_call: TRBV5-1; d_call: NA; cdr3_aa: CASSSQGPQETQYF
j_call: TRBJ2-1; v_call: TRBV5-8; d_call: NA; cdr3_aa: CASSRQRQFF
j_call: TRBJ2-2; v_call: TRBV7-7; d_call: TRBD2; cdr3_aa: CASSPGGAAGELFF
j_call: NA; v_call: TRBV5-4; d_call: NA; cdr3_aa: CASSLRQGRTYEQYF
j_call: TRBJ2-7; v_call: TRBV13; d_call: NA; cdr3_aa: CASSLSTYEQYF
j_call: TRBJ2-5; v_call: TRBV10-2; d_call: TRBD2; cdr3_aa: CASSDAVAGKETQYF